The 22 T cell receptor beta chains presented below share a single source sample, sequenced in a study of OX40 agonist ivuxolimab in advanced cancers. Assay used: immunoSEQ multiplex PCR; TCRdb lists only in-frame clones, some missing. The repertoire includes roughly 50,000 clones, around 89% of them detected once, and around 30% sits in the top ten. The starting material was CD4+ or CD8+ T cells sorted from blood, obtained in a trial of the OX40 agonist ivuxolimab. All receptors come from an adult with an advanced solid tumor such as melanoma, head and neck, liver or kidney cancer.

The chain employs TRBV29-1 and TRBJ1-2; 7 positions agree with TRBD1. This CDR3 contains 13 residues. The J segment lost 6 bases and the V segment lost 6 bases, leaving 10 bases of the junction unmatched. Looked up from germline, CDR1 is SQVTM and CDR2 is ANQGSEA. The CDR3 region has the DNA TGCAGCGTAAGCGCTTCCGGGACAGATGGCTACACCTTC. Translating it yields CSVSASGTDGYTF.

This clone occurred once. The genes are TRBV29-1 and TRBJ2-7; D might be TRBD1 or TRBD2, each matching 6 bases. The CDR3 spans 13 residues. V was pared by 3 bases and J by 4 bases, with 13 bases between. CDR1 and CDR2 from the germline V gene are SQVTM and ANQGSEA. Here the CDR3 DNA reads TGCAGCGTTGACGGAACGGGGGCGTACGAGCAGTACTTC. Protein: CSVDGTGAYEQYF.

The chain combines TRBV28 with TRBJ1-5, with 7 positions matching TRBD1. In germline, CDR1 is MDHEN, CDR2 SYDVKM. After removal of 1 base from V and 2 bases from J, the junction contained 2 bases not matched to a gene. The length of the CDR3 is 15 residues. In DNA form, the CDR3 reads TGTGCCAGCAGTTTATACACAGGGGGCAATCAGCCCCAGCATTTT. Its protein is CASSLYTGGNQPQHF.

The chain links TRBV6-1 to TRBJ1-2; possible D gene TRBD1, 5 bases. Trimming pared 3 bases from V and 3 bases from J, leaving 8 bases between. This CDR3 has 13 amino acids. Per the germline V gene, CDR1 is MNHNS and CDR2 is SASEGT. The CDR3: CASSDLTDYGYTF. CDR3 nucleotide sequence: TGTGCCAGCAGTGACCTGACAGACTATGGCTACACCTTC.

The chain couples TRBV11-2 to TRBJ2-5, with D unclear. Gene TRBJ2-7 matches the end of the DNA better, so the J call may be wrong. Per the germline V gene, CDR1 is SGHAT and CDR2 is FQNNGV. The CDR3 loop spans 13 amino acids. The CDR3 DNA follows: TGTGCCAGCAGCTTATGGCGCCTCTACGAGCAGTACTTC. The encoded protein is CASSLWRLYEQYF.

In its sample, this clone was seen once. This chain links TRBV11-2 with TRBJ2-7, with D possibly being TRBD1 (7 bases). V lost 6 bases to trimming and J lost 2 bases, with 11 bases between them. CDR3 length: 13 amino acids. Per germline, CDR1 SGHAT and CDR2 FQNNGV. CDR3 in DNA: TGTGCCAGCAGGGCGGGGACAGCCTACGAGCAGTACTTC. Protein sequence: CASRAGTAYEQYF.

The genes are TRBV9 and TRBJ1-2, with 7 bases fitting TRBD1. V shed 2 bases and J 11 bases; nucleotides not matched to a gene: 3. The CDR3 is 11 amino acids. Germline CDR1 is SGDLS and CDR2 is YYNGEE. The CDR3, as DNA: TGTGCCAGCAGCGTGACAGGGAGTTACACCTTC. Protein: CASSVTGSYTF. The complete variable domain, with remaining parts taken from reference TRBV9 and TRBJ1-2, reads DSGVTQTPKHLITATGQRVTLRCSPRSGDLSVYWYQQSLDQGLQFLIQYYNGEERAKGNILERFSAQQFPDLHSELNLSSLELGDSALYFCASSVTGSYTFGSGTRLTVV.

CDR3 bases: TGTGCCAGTAATCAGAAAACTAGCAATCAGCCCCAGCATTTT. Its translation: CASNQKTSNQPQHF. The rearrangement joins TRBV28 to TRBJ1-5; D unclear. Trimming left V 9 bases short and J 0 bases short, with 12 bases between. The CDR3 loop spans 14 amino acids. The germline gives CDR1 MDHEN, CDR2 SYDVKM. Full variable domain (remainder filled in from reference TRBV28 and TRBJ1-5): DVKVTQSSRYLVKRTGEKVFLECVQDMDHENMFWYRQDPGLGLRLIYFSYDVKMKEKGDIPEGYSVSREKKERFSLILESASTNQTSMYLCASNQKTSNQPQHFGDGTRLSIL.

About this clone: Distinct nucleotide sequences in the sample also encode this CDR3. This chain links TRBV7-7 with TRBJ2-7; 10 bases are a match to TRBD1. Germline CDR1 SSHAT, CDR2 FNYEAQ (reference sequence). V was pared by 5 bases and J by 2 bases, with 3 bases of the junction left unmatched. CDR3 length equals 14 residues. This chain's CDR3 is CASSLGQGAYEQYF. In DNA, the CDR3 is TGTGCCAGCAGCCTAGGACAGGGGGCCTACGAGCAGTACTTC.

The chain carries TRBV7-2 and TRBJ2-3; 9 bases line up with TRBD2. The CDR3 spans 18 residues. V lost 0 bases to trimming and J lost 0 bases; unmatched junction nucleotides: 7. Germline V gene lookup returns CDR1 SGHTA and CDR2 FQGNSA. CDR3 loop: CASSLALSSGGSTDTQYF. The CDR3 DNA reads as TGTGCCAGCAGCTTAGCGCTTAGTAGCGGGGGCAGCACAGATACGCAGTATTTT.

The CDR3 DNA reads as TGTGCCAGTTTCCCCCGAGCTAGGGGGCCCGGGGAGCTGTTTTTT. Encoded protein: CASFPRARGPGELFF. The chain is built from TRBV19 and TRBJ2-2, with 7 bases fitting TRBD1. Germline assignment: CDR1 LNHDA and CDR2 SQIVND (reference sequence). After removal of 8 bases from V and 6 bases from J, the junction contained 12 bases not matched to a gene. CDR3 length equals 15 residues. Full variable domain (remainder filled in from reference TRBV19 and TRBJ2-2): DGGITQSPKYLFRKEGQNVTLSCEQNLNHDAMYWYRQDPGQGLRLIYYSQIVNDFQKGDIAEGYSVSREKKESFPLTVTSAQKNPTAFYLCASFPRARGPGELFFGEGSRLTVL.

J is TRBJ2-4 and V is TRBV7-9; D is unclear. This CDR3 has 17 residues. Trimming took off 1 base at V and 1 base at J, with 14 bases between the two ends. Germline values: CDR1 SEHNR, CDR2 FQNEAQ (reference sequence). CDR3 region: CASSLGVERTAKNIQYF. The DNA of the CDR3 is TGTGCCAGCAGCTTAGGAGTGGAACGGACGGCCAAAAACATTCAGTACTTC.

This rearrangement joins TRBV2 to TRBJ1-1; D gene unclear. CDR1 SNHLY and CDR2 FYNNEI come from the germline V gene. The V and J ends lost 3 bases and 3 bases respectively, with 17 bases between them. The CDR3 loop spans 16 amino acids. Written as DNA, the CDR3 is TGTGCCAGCAGTGAGGGGAGGGAATTATATTACACTGAAGCTTTCTTT. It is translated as CASSEGRELYYTEAFF.

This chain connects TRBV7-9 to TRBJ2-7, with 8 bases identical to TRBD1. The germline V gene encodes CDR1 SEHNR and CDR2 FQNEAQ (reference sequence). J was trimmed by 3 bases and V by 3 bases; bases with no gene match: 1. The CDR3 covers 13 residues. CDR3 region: CASSLTGDYEQYF. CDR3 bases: TGTGCCAGCAGCTTGACAGGGGACTACGAGCAGTACTTC.

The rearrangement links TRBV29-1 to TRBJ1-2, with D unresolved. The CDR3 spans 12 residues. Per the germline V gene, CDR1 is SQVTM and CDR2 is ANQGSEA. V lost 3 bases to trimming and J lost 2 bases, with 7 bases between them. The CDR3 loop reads CSVDPSNYGYTF. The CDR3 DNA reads TGCAGCGTTGACCCCTCAAACTATGGCTACACCTTC. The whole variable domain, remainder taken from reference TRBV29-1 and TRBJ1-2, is SAVISQKPSRDICQRGTSLTIQCQVDSQVTMMFWYRQQPGQSLTLIATANQGSEATYESGFVIDKFPISRPNLTFSTLTVSNMSPEDSSIYLCSVDPSNYGYTFGSGTRLTVV.

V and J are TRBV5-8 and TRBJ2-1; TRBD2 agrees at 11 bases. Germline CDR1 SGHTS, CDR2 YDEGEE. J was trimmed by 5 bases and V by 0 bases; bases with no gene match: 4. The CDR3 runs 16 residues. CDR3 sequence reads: CASSLAGLAADNEQFF. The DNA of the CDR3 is TGTGCCAGCAGCTTGGCGGGACTAGCGGCCGACAATGAGCAGTTCTTC.

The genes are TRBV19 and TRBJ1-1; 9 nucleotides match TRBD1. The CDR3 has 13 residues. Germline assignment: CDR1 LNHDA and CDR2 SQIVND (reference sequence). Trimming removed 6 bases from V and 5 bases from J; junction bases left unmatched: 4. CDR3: CASRQGAITEAFF. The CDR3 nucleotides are TGTGCCAGTAGACAGGGGGCGATTACTGAAGCTTTCTTT.

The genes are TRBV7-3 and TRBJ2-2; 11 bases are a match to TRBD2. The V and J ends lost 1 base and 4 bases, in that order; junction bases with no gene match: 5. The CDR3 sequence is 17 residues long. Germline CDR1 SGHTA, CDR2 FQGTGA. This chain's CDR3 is CASSLSLAGGPTGELFF. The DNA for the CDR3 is TGTGCCAGCAGCTTAAGTTTAGCGGGAGGGCCCACCGGGGAGCTGTTTTTT. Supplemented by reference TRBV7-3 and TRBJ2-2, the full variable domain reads GAGVSQTPSNKVTEKGKYVELRCDPISGHTALYWYRQSLGQGPEFLIYFQGTGAADDSGLPNDRFFAVRPEGSVSTLKIQRTERGDSAVYLCASSLSLAGGPTGELFFGEGSRLTVL.

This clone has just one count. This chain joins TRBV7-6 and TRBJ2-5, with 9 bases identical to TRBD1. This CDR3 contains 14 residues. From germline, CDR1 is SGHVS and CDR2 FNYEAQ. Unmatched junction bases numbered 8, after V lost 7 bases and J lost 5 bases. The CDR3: CASTYTGTGETQYF. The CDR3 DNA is TGTGCCAGCACCTACACCGGGACAGGGGAGACCCAGTACTTC.

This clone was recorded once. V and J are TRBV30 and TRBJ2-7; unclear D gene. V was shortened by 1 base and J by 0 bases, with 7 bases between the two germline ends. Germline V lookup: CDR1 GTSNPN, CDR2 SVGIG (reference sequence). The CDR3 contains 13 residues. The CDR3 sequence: CAWSGSLSYEQYF. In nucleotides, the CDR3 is TGTGCCTGGAGTGGATCCCTCTCCTACGAGCAGTACTTC.

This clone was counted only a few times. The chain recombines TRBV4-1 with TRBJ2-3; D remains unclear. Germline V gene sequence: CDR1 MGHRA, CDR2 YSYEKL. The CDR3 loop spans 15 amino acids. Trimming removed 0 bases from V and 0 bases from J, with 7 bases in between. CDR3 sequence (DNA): TGCGCCAGCAGCCAAGATTTCCGCAGCACAGATACGCAGTATTTT. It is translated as CASSQDFRSTDTQYF.

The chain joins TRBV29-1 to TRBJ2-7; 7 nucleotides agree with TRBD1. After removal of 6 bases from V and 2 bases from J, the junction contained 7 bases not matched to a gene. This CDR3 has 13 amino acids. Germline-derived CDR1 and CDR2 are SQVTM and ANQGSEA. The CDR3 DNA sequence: TGCAGCGTGGGTCCTACAGGGGCCTACGAGCAGTACTTC. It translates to CSVGPTGAYEQYF.